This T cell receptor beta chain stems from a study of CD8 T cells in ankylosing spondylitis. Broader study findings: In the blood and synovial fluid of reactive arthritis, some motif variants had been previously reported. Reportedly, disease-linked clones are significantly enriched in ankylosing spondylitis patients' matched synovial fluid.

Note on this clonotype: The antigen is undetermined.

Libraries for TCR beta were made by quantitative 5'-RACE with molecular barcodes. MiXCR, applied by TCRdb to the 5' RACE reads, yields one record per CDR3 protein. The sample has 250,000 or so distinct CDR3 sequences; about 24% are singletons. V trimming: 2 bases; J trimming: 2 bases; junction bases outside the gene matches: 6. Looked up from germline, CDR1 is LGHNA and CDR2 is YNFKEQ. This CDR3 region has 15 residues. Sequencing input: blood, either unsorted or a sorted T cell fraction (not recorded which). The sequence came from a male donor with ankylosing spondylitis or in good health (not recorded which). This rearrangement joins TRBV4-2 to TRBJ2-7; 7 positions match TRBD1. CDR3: CASSQPETGTYEQYF. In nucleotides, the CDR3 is TGTGCCAGCAGCCAACCGGAGACAGGGACCTACGAGCAGTACTTC.